This T cell receptor (beta chain) was profiled in a study of response to subunit inactivated influenza vaccine. As concerns this clonotype: Its target is not known.

Notes on the study in general: Authors suggested each seasonal influenza vaccination recruits few new T cells.

The trim removed 1 base at V and 5 bases at J, leaving 3 bases unmatched. CDR3 length: 15 residues. CDR1 and CDR2 from the germline V gene are LGHDT and YNNKEL (reference sequence). TCRdb re-analysed the RT-PCR reads in MiXCR, keeping a single row per CDR3 protein. The data hold approximately 230,000 distinct CDR3 sequences, with more than 10% observed a single time. The chain couples TRBV3-1 to TRBJ2-2, with 8 bases lining up with TRBD2. This receptor was taken from a man over 45 who received an inactivated influenza vaccine. The source material was non-naive T cells sorted from PBMCs, sampled 14 days before vaccination. DNA for the CDR3: TGTGCCAGCAGCCAAGCGGGAGGGGGTACCGGGGAGCTGTTTTTT. Translating it yields CASSQAGGGTGELFF.